The 2 T cell receptor beta chains below all came from one sample that was sequenced in a study of CD8 T cells in ankylosing spondylitis. Each CDR3 protein is one row after TCRdb ran MiXCR on the 5' RACE reads. Of 300,000 to 350,000 distinct CDR3 sequences in the sample, about 15% were seen once. Sample: blood, either unsorted or a sorted T cell fraction (not recorded which). All receptors derive from a male donor with ankylosing spondylitis or in good health (not recorded which).

The genes are TRBV10-1 and TRBJ2-3; TRBD2 agrees at 9 bases. The CDR3 extends over 17 amino acids. The V gene's germline CDR1 is WNHNN and CDR2 SYGVQD (reference sequence). The V gene end was trimmed by 3 bases and the J gene end by 0 bases; junction bases not matched to a gene: 7. The CDR3 region has the DNA TGCGCCAGCAGTGATCTAGCGGGGACAGCTAGCACAGATACGCAGTATTTT. Amino acids: CASSDLAGTASTDTQYF.

A few counts support this clonotype. V usage is TRBV5-1 and J usage is TRBJ1-2; D ambiguous. Germline V CDR1 and CDR2: SGHRS, YFSETQ. The CDR3 consists of 14 residues. V was shortened by 4 bases and J by 4 bases, with 14 bases between the two germline ends. The CDR3 DNA is TGCGCCAGCAGCCCCGGAGAAGCAGGCTATGGCTACACCTTC. It specifies CASSPGEAGYGYTF.